Below, 4 T cell receptor beta chains from the same sample are listed, as sequenced in a study of T cell responses to AZD1222 COVID-19 vaccine. The repertoire was sequenced with immunoSEQ multiplex PCR; TCRdb's copy has only in-frame clones and lacks some. The sample yields 190,000 or so clones, approximately 90% seen once. Sequenced here: peripheral blood, sampled 28 days after the second AZD1222 dose. Receptors originate from an adult who received the AZD1222 COVID-19 vaccine.

This clone has a handful of counts. The chain carries TRBV3-1 (or the pseudogene TRBV3-2) and TRBJ2-1, with 7 bases identical to TRBD1. CDR1 LGHDT and CDR2 YNNKEL come from the germline V gene (reference sequence). The junction had 6 bases not matched to a gene; V was cut back by 1 base and J by 0 bases. The CDR3 sequence is 17 residues long. DNA for the CDR3: TGTGCCAGCAGCCAAGGAACAGGGGTTGGCTCCTACAATGAGCAGTTCTTC. Amino acids: CASSQGTGVGSYNEQFF.

This chain links TRBV13 with TRBJ1-2, with D uncertain. The CDR3 has 16 amino acids. V dropped 2 bases and J dropped 8 bases, with 21 bases sitting between them. Germline assignment: CDR1 PRHDT and CDR2 FYEKMQ (reference sequence). The CDR3 nucleotides are TGTGCCAGCAGCTTACTTGTTGGGTTCGGACGGGAAGGCTACACCTTC. Translated: CASSLLVGFGREGYTF. Supplemented by reference TRBV13 and TRBJ1-2, the full variable domain reads AAGVIQSPRHLIKEKRETATLKCYPIPRHDTVYWYQQGPGQDPQFLISFYEKMQSDKGSIPDRFSAQQFSDYHSELNMSSLELGDSALYFCASSLLVGFGREGYTFGSGTRLTVV.

The V call is TRBV5-1, the J call TRBJ1-1; D perhaps matches TRBD1 (6 bases). The CDR3 contains 16 residues. Germline CDR1 and CDR2: SGHRS and YFSETQ. V was trimmed by 0 bases and J by 1 base, leaving 13 bases between them. The CDR3 protein is CASSLAPQGGNTEAFF. The CDR3, as DNA: TGCGCCAGCAGCTTGGCTCCCCAAGGGGGGAACACTGAAGCTTTCTTT.

This clone has only one observation. The chain carries TRBV7-2 and TRBJ2-1; no reliable D call. The CDR3 has 17 residues. V lost 0 bases to trimming and J lost 0 bases, with 12 bases between them. The germline V gene encodes CDR1 SGHTA and CDR2 FQGNSA. The chain's CDR3 is CASSLARVTSSYNEQFF. DNA of the CDR3: TGTGCCAGCAGCTTAGCGCGCGTCACGAGCTCCTACAATGAGCAGTTCTTC.